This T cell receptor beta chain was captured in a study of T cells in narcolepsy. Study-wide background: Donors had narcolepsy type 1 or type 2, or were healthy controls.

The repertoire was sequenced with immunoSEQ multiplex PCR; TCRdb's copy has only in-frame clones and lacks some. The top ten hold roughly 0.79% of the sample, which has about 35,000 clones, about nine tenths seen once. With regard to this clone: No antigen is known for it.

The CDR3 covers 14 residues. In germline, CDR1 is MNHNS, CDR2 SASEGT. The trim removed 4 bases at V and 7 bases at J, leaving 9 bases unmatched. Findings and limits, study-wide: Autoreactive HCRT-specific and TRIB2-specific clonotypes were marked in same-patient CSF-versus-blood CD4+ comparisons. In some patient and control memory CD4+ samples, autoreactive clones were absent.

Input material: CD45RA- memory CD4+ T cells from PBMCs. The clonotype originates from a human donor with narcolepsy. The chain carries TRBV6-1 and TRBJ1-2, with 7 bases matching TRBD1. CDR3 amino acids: CASSVTDRFFGYTF. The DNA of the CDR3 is TGTGCCAGCAGTGTTACGGACAGGTTTTTTGGCTACACCTTC.